Each of the 27 T cell receptor beta chains below was sequenced from the same sample in a study of T cells in women clearing cervical HPV infection. The table came from immunoSEQ multiplex PCR; TCRdb's copy has only in-frame clones and leaves some out. The sample's table shows approximately 23,000 clones. Source material: blood buffy coat. The receptors were sampled from a woman aged 18-70 years with a cervical HPV16 infection that either progressed to CIN3+ or cleared (not recorded which).

As to this clone: The read ends 3 residues shy of where the CDR3 ends; the end is completed using the germline J gene. The V gene is TRBV5-4, the J gene TRBJ2-7; a possible D gene is TRBD2 (5 bases). Germline-derived CDR1 and CDR2 are SGHNT and YYREEE (reference sequence). V gave up 5 bases and J gave up 0 bases, with 9 bases separating them. CDR3 length: 13 residues. This chain's CDR3 is CASRDRGSYEQYF. Partial CDR3 DNA: TGTGCCAGCAGGGATCGGGGCTCCTACGAG.

As concerns this clone: The CDR3 end falls 3 residues outside the read, so it is completed with the germline J gene. The rearrangement uses TRBV5-1 and TRBJ2-7, with 7 bases that match TRBD2. Germline V gives CDR1 SGHRS, CDR2 YFSETQ. There are 14 residues in the CDR3. V lost 4 bases and J lost 3; bases outside the gene matches: 7. CDR3 loop: CASSQSGELYEQYF. The covered CDR3 bases are TGCGCCAGCAGCCAGAGCGGGGAACTCTACGAG.

For this clone: The read ends 3 residues early relative to the CDR3; the germline J gene fills the gap. This chain uses TRBV18 with TRBJ1-2; TRBD1 agrees at 7 bases. Germline CDR1 KGHSH, CDR2 LQKENI. The CDR3 sequence is 13 residues long. CDR3 DNA (partial): TGTGCCAGCTCGACTGGGACAGCAGTCGAC. Translated, it gives CASSTGTAVD. The entire CDR3 is CASSTGTAVDYTF.

With regard to this clone: The read ends 3 residues early relative to the CDR3; the germline J gene fills the gap. The chain couples TRBV2 to TRBJ2-7; possible D gene TRBD2, 6 bases. From germline, CDR1 is SNHLY and CDR2 FYNNEI. Trimming cost V 8 bases and J 1 base, with 6 bases left between them. This CDR3 has 11 amino acids. CDR3 DNA, as far as it was read: TGTGCCAGCGGGGGGTCCTACGAG. Protein sequence: CASGGSYE. The whole CDR3 is CASGGSYEQYF.

For this clone: The CDR3 end lies 3 residues beyond the end of the read and is filled in from the germline J gene. This rearrangement joins TRBV20-1 to TRBJ2-3; the D gene is possibly TRBD2 (6 bases). The germline V gene encodes CDR1 DFQATT and CDR2 SNEGSKA (reference sequence). This CDR3 contains 17 residues. CDR3 DNA, as far as it was read: TGCAGTGCTAGAGATTTCAACGCATGGGGAGGCAGACAGCCG. Its translation: CSARDFNAWGGRQP. The complete CDR3 reads CSARDFNAWGGRQPQYF.

CDR3 bases read: TGTGCCAGCAGCTCCCCACTCGCGGGGGTGTTGGGTGAG. It translates to CASSSPLAGVLGE. Given in full, the CDR3 is CASSSPLAGVLGEQFF. V and J are TRBV13 and TRBJ2-1; 7 nucleotides line up with TRBD2. The read gets to within 3 residues of the CDR3 end, and the germline J gene fills in the rest. The germline V gene encodes CDR1 PRHDT and CDR2 FYEKMQ (reference sequence). Losses at the gene ends were 4 bases for V and 9 bases for J; bases not matched to a gene: 15. CDR3 length equals 16 residues.

Remarks on this clone: Sequencing ends 3 residues short of the CDR3 end; the germline J gene provides the rest. V and J are TRBV5-1 and TRBJ2-2; D not resolved. This CDR3 is built from 15 residues. In germline, CDR1 is SGHRS, CDR2 YFSETQ. The DNA read from the CDR3 is TGCGCCAGCAGCTTTGACTGGCTATCAAATGAAAAG. This encodes CASSFDWLSNEK. The complete CDR3 sequence is CASSFDWLSNEKLFF.

About this clone: The CDR3 goes on 3 residues after the read ends, and that part is filled in from the germline J gene. V gene TRBV19 combines with J gene TRBJ2-1, with D perhaps TRBD2 (6 bases). The CDR3 extends over 13 amino acids. Looked up from germline, CDR1 is LNHDA and CDR2 is SQIVND (reference sequence). Trimming removed 7 bases from V and 0 bases from J, with 7 bases in between. CDR3 DNA (partial): TGTGCCAGTATGGGGGGCTCCTACAATGAG. Translating it yields CASMGGSYNE. The whole CDR3 region reads CASMGGSYNEQFF.

Comments on this clone: Germline is not matched at one junction end, which may reflect a read error. Distinct nucleotide sequences in the sample also encode this CDR3. This CDR3 reads CSARGLDRSSGNTIYF. Incomplete CDR3 DNA: TGCAGTGCTAGAGGACTCGACAGATCCTCTGGAAACACG. The chain carries TRBV20-1 and TRBJ1-3; D possibly corresponds to TRBD1 (5 bases). The read terminates 3 residues ahead of where the CDR3 ends, so the germline J gene completes it. This CDR3 has 16 amino acids. CDR1 is DFQATT, CDR2 SNEGSKA, per germline (reference sequence).

A remark on this clone: The CDR3 end lies 3 residues beyond the end of the read and is filled in from the germline J gene. The chain couples TRBV28 to TRBJ2-7, with a possible D match to TRBD2 (6 bases). The CDR3 is 14 amino acids. Germline V gene lookup returns CDR1 MDHEN and CDR2 SYDVKM. V was trimmed by 6 bases and J by 2 bases, leaving 14 bases between them. CDR3 region: CASRGGAGTYEQYF. The sequenced CDR3 bases are TGTGCCAGCAGGGGCGGGGCAGGGACCTACGAG.

A remark on this clone: The CDR3 end lies 3 residues beyond the end of the read and is filled in from the germline J gene. The genes are TRBV5-1 and TRBJ1-6; 7 nucleotides align to TRBD1. Germline lookup yields CDR1 SGHRS and CDR2 YFSETQ. The CDR3 runs 15 residues. V was pared by 4 bases and J by 9 bases, with 10 bases of the junction left unmatched. Here the CDR3 reads CASSPARDRGSPLHF. The covered CDR3 bases are TGCGCCAGCAGCCCCGCCCGGGACAGAGGTTCACCC. The variable domain in full, with the rest retrieved from reference TRBV5-1 and TRBJ1-6, is KAGVTQTPRYLIKTRGQQVTLSCSPISGHRSVSWYQQTPGQGLQFLFEYFSETQRNKGNFPGRFSGRQFSNSRSEMNVSTLELGDSALYLCASSPARDRGSPLHFGNGTRLTVT.

On this clone: The read ends 3 residues before the CDR3 terminus; that terminus is restored from the germline J gene. The V and J genes are TRBV7-9 and TRBJ2-5; 11 bases align to TRBD1. The CDR3 is 15 amino acids. Germline V gene sequence: CDR1 SEHNR, CDR2 FQNEAQ (reference sequence). The CDR3 sequence is CASSTGQGETDTQYF. The CDR3 bases that were read are TGTGCCAGCAGCACGGGACAGGGGGAAACAGATACC.

To note about this clone: The read stops 3 residues short of the end of the CDR3; the missing end is completed from the germline J gene. This chain links TRBV5-1 with TRBJ2-6; 8 bases align to TRBD2. This CDR3 region has 19 residues. The J segment lost 4 bases and the V segment lost 0 bases, leaving 12 bases of the junction unmatched. Germline V gives CDR1 SGHRS, CDR2 YFSETQ. The CDR3 is CASSLAGGTSASGANVLTF. The sequenced CDR3 bases are TGCGCCAGCAGCTTGGCGGGGGGGACCAGCGCTTCGGGGGCCAACGTC.

CDR3 sequence reads: CSGQGDGNQPQHF. Incomplete CDR3 DNA: TGCAGTGGACAGGGGGACGGCAATCAGCCC. The chain combines TRBV20-1 with TRBJ1-5, with 9 bases that match TRBD1. Read coverage stops 3 residues before the CDR3 terminus; the germline J gene supplies the remainder. The CDR3 spans 13 residues. Trimming cost V 7 bases and J 2 bases; bases outside gene matches: 3. The germline CDR1 and CDR2 sequences are DFQATT and SNEGSKA (reference sequence).

A note on this clone: Sequencing ends 3 residues short of the CDR3 end; the germline J gene provides the rest. V is TRBV29-1 and J is TRBJ1-1; maybe TRBD1 (5 bases). The germline gives CDR1 SQVTM, CDR2 ANQGSEA. V was clipped by 4 bases and J by 1 base, with 13 bases between them. CDR3 size: 14 residues. The CDR3 region is CSVALRQTNTEAFF. The part of the CDR3 DNA that was read is TGCAGCGTTGCGTTAAGACAGACGAACACTGAA.

About this clone itself: The CDR3 end falls 3 residues outside the read, so it is completed with the germline J gene. The chain combines TRBV28 with TRBJ1-4; TRBD1 is a possible D gene (6 bases). V was trimmed by 4 bases and J by 3 bases, leaving 12 bases between them. This CDR3 is 15 amino acids long. Germline V gene data show CDR1 as MDHEN and CDR2 as SYDVKM. The CDR3 is CASSYQGTPNEKLFF. Partial CDR3 DNA: TGTGCCAGCAGTTATCAGGGGACCCCTAATGAAAAA. Full variable domain (missing parts from reference TRBV28 and TRBJ1-4): DVKVTQSSRYLVKRTGEKVFLECVQDMDHENMFWYRQDPGLGLRLIYFSYDVKMKEKGDIPEGYSVSREKKERFSLILESASTNQTSMYLCASSYQGTPNEKLFFGSGTQLSVL.

Details on this clone: Read coverage stops 3 residues before the CDR3 terminus; the germline J gene supplies the remainder. The rearrangement uses TRBV19 and TRBJ2-1; 7 bases map to TRBD2. The CDR3 is made up of 16 amino acids. Trimming removed 2 bases from V and 5 bases from J; junction bases left unmatched: 9. The germline V gene has CDR1 LNHDA and CDR2 SQIVND (reference sequence). Here the CDR3 reads CASSITGLAENNEQFF. The CDR3 bases that were read are TGTGCCAGTAGTATAACGGGGCTAGCGGAGAACAATGAG.

Concerning this clone: With the read ending 3 residues before the CDR3 end, the germline J gene is used to fill in that end. The chain joins TRBV6-1 to TRBJ2-1, with a tentative D call TRBD2 (5 bases). The CDR3 runs 17 residues. CDR1 and CDR2 (germline): MNHNS, SASEGT. V lost 1 base and J 1 base, leaving 14 bases between the germline ends. The DNA read from the CDR3 is TGTGCCAGCAGTGAAGAGTTTACCGGGGTTTCCTACAATGAG. Residues: CASSEEFTGVSYNE. The entire CDR3 is CASSEEFTGVSYNEQFF.

About this clone: The CDR3 is cut off 3 residues early in the read; its end comes from the germline J gene. V usage is TRBV28 and J usage is TRBJ2-7, with D possibly being TRBD2 (6 bases). CDR1 and CDR2 from the germline V gene are MDHEN and SYDVKM. The CDR3 consists of 19 residues. Trimming stripped 7 bases from V and 3 bases from J, with 31 bases between. This CDR3 is CASIGPATSRGQGNYEQYF. The covered CDR3 bases are TGTGCCAGCATCGGACCGGCAACTAGCCGAGGACAAGGGAACTACGAG.

In the case of this clone: Read sequence stops 3 residues before the CDR3 end, and the germline J gene provides the missing end. This chain links TRBV7-2 with TRBJ1-2, with D perhaps TRBD1 (6 bases). Germline-derived CDR1 and CDR2 are SGHTA and FQGNSA. This CDR3 is 15 amino acids long. CDR3 region: CASSTGQTGRDTYTF. CDR3 DNA, as far as it was read: TGTGCCAGCAGCACTGGACAGACGGGGAGAGATACC.

Points on this clone: The missing CDR3 end, 3 residues past where the read stops, is filled in from the germline J gene. The chain couples TRBV7-2 to TRBJ2-1; TRBD1 agrees at 7 bases. With 7 bases clipped from V and 6 bases from J, the junction kept 9 bases outside the gene matches. Germline V CDR1 and CDR2: SGHTA, FQGNSA. CDR3 length: 14 residues. The CDR3 bases that were read are TGTGCCAGCACCCAACCCGACAGGGCCAATGAG. As protein: CASTQPDRANE. From start to end, the CDR3 is CASTQPDRANEQFF. Full variable domain (outside the CDR3, taken from reference TRBV7-2 and TRBJ2-1): GAGVSQSPSNKVTEKGKDVELRCDPISGHTALYWYRQSLGQGLEFLIYFQGNSAPDKSGLPSDRFSAERTGGSVSTLTIQRTQQEDSAVYLCASTQPDRANEQFFGPGTRLTVL.

As concerns this clone: The read comes to an end 3 residues before the CDR3 does, leaving the germline J gene to fill in the end. V usage is TRBV28 and J usage is TRBJ2-3; TRBD1 matches 9 bases. From germline, CDR1 is MDHEN and CDR2 SYDVKM. The CDR3 has 16 amino acids. The junction had 6 bases not matched to a gene; V was cut back by 1 base and J by 4 bases. CDR3 DNA (partial): TGTGCCAGCAGTTTATTTGGGACAGGGACCGCAGATACG. This sequence encodes CASSLFGTGTADT. The CDR3 in full is CASSLFGTGTADTQYF. Looking up the rest from reference TRBV28 and TRBJ2-3 gives the full variable domain: DVKVTQSSRYLVKRTGEKVFLECVQDMDHENMFWYRQDPGLGLRLIYFSYDVKMKEKGDIPEGYSVSREKKERFSLILESASTNQTSMYLCASSLFGTGTADTQYFGPGTRLTVL.

Turning to this clone: The CDR3 goes on 3 residues after the read ends, and that part is filled in from the germline J gene. J is TRBJ2-1 and V is TRBV11-2; TRBD2 is a possible D gene (7 bases). The CDR3 loop spans 15 amino acids. The V gene lost 1 base and the J gene lost 8 bases, with 15 bases spanning the gap. Germline values: CDR1 SGHAT, CDR2 FQNNGV. The sequenced part of the CDR3 DNA is TGTGCCAGCAGCTTAGGAGTAGGGGGAGGGGATGAG. This translates into CASSLGVGGGDE. The complete CDR3 reads CASSLGVGGGDEQFF.

As for this clone: The read stops 3 residues short of the end of the CDR3; the missing end is completed from the germline J gene. The gene calls are TRBV18 and TRBJ1-2; D might be TRBD1 (5 bases). Germline V CDR1 and CDR2: KGHSH, LQKENI. The CDR3 loop spans 15 amino acids. The CDR3 sequence is CASQRGTSGSYDYTF. The part of the CDR3 DNA that was read is TGTGCCAGTCAAAGAGGGACTAGCGGCTCCTACGAC. Full variable domain (remainder filled in from reference TRBV18 and TRBJ1-2): NAGVMQNPRHLVRRRGQEARLRCSPMKGHSHVYWYRQLPEEGLKFMVYLQKENIIDESGMPKERFSAEFPKEGPSILRIQQVVRGDSAAYFCASQRGTSGSYDYTFGSGTRLTVV.

Details on this clone: The DNA ends 3 residues before the CDR3 does, and the rest of the CDR3 is filled in from the germline J gene. This rearrangement joins TRBV18 to TRBJ2-1; a weak D match, TRBD2 (5 bases). The germline V gene encodes CDR1 KGHSH and CDR2 LQKENI. CDR3 length: 14 amino acids. Trimming took 3 bases from V and 5 from J, leaving 11 bases between them. CDR3 DNA (partial): TGTGCCAGCTCACCGGCGGGCGGTGACAATGAG. Residues: CASSPAGGDNE. The entire CDR3 protein is CASSPAGGDNEQFF.

A remark on this clone: The read halts 3 residues ahead of the CDR3 end, with the missing end drawn from the germline J gene. This chain joins TRBV7-6 and TRBJ2-1, with 7 bases fitting TRBD2. V lost 5 bases, J lost 5 bases, and 15 bases stayed unmatched. CDR1 is SGHVS and CDR2 is FNYEAQ in the germline V gene. The CDR3 runs to 17 residues. The covered CDR3 bases are TGTGCCAGCAGCGCCGACCAGAGGAGAAGCGGGGACAATGAG. It translates to CASSADQRRSGDNE. From start to end, the CDR3 is CASSADQRRSGDNEQFF. Based on the CDR3 plus reference TRBV7-6 and TRBJ2-1, the full variable domain is GAGVSQSPRYKVTKRGQDVALRCDPISGHVSLYWYRQALGQGPEFLTYFNYEAQQDKSGLPNDRFSAERPEGSISTLTIQRTEQRDSAMYRCASSADQRRSGDNEQFFGPGTRLTVL.

As concerns this clone: The read comes to an end 3 residues before the CDR3 does, leaving the germline J gene to fill in the end. The genes are TRBV20-1 and TRBJ1-2, with D tentatively TRBD1 (5 bases). CDR3 length equals 15 residues. The germline V gene encodes CDR1 DFQATT and CDR2 SNEGSKA (reference sequence). CDR3 in amino acids: CSARDGGGRSYDYTF. The covered CDR3 bases are TGCAGTGCTAGAGATGGGGGGGGTCGTAGCTACGAC.